The 25 T cell receptor beta chains reported below all come from one sample, sequenced in a study of long-term antiretroviral therapy in people with HIV. It was version v3.0 of the immunoSEQ assay that was run at survey level. Data came from immunoSEQ multiplex PCR; TCRdb stores just in-frame clones and leaves some out. The table shows tens of thousands of clones, with around 80% occurring only once. The sample here was unsorted PBMCs, taken 1.5 years after starting antiretroviral therapy. All receptors come from a man between 18 and 29 years old with HIV.

The V gene is TRBV10-3, the J gene TRBJ2-3; TRBD2 matches at 10 bases. The V gene's germline CDR1 is ENHRY and CDR2 SYGVKD. CDR3 length: 16 residues. V was pared by 3 bases and J by 10 bases, with 13 bases of the junction left unmatched. As DNA, the CDR3 is TGTGCCATCAGTGAAGGGCAAAGCGGGAGGGGGAGTGCGCAGTATTTT. Protein product: CAISEGQSGRGSAQYF.

This clone has only one observation. The CDR3 protein is CASSYRPGYNTGELFF. The CDR3 DNA reads as TGTGCCAGCAGTTACCGTCCGGGATATAACACCGGGGAGCTGTTTTTT. The V call is TRBV6-6, the J call TRBJ2-2; D may be TRBD2 (5 bases). CDR3 length: 16 residues. Germline values: CDR1 MNHNY, CDR2 SVGAGI (reference sequence). Trimming shortened V by 2 bases and J by 2 bases, and 12 bases separated the two germline ends.

V and J are TRBV27 and TRBJ2-1; TRBD2 aligns across 9 bases. The J segment lost 6 bases and the V segment lost 3 bases, leaving 3 bases of the junction unmatched. The CDR3 runs 14 residues. Germline CDR1 MNHEY, CDR2 SMNVEV (reference sequence). Here the CDR3 reads CASSLASGINEQFF. CDR3 bases: TGTGCCAGCAGTTTGGCTAGCGGGATCAATGAGCAGTTCTTC.

The chain couples TRBV5-6 to TRBJ2-7; D uncertain. Germline CDR1 reads SGHDT; CDR2 reads YYEEEE. V gave up 0 bases and J gave up 3 bases, with 10 bases separating them. The CDR3 consists of 14 residues. The CDR3 coding sequence is TGTGCCAGCAGCTTGGTGGCAGATCACTACGAGCAGTACTTC. This codes for CASSLVADHYEQYF.

The rearrangement uses TRBV28 and TRBJ1-2, with 9 bases fitting TRBD1. The ends lost 5 bases at V and 5 bases at J; junction bases unmatched: 9. The CDR3 contains 15 residues. Germline V lookup: CDR1 MDHEN, CDR2 SYDVKM. DNA for the CDR3: TGTGCCAGCAGTCAACAGGGGGCGACGGCTTATGGCTACACCTTC. This sequence encodes CASSQQGATAYGYTF.

The genes are TRBV27 and TRBJ1-5, with D perhaps TRBD1 (6 bases). The germline gives CDR1 MNHEY, CDR2 SMNVEV (reference sequence). The V and J ends lost 5 bases and 7 bases respectively, with 18 bases between them. CDR3 length equals 15 residues. The DNA for the CDR3 is TGTGCCAGCAGTCCTATGACAGGCGGGGTCCAGCCCCAGCATTTT. This gives the protein CASSPMTGGVQPQHF.

The genes are TRBV6-6 and TRBJ2-7, with D perhaps given as TRBD1 or TRBD2 (5 bases each). The CDR3 spans 15 residues. Deletions cut 2 bases from V and 6 bases from J, with 17 bases between. Germline V gene lookup returns CDR1 MNHNY and CDR2 SVGAGI (reference sequence). The CDR3 protein is CASSYVQTGAAEQYF. In nucleotides, the CDR3 is TGTGCCAGCAGTTACGTCCAGACCGGGGCTGCCGAGCAGTACTTC.

This clone was detected a few times. V and J are TRBV4-2 and TRBJ1-2, with 9 bases lining up with TRBD1. Germline assignment: CDR1 LGHNA and CDR2 YNFKEQ. Trimming took 0 bases from V and 4 from J; bases not matched to a gene: 3. CDR3 length: 15 residues. The CDR3 DNA follows: TGTGCCAGCAGCCAAGATGGGACAGGGATCTATGGCTACACCTTC. Translating it yields CASSQDGTGIYGYTF.

The chain couples TRBV9 to TRBJ2-7, with 9 bases identical to TRBD2. The CDR3 totals 15 residues. Germline V CDR1 and CDR2: SGDLS, YYNGEE. The ends lost 4 bases at V and 3 bases at J; junction bases unmatched: 8. The CDR3 coding sequence is TGTGCCAGCAGCACACTTAGCGGGAGTATCTACGAGCAGTACTTC. Its protein product is CASSTLSGSIYEQYF.

The chain joins TRBV25-1 to TRBJ2-5, with a weak D call TRBD1 (6 bases). The V gene lost 7 bases and the J gene lost 5 bases, with 14 bases spanning the gap. CDR1 is MGHDK and CDR2 is SYGVNS in the germline V gene. The CDR3 spans 13 residues. The CDR3 nucleotides are TGTGCCAGCACCACAACAGGGTCGGAGACCCAGTACTTC. Translated, it gives CASTTTGSETQYF.

This chain connects TRBV2 to TRBJ2-2, with unresolved D. Between the trimmed V and J ends, which lost 1 base and 7 bases, there was a span of 1 base. This CDR3 has 11 amino acids. CDR1 and CDR2 (germline): SNHLY, FYNNEI. The CDR3 nucleotides read TGTGCCAGCAGTGAAGGCGGGGAGCTGTTTTTT. Translating it yields CASSEGGELFF.

The chain carries TRBV28 and TRBJ1-2; D might be TRBD1 (5 bases). The CDR3 spans 13 residues. Trimming pared 6 bases from V and 5 bases from J, leaving 13 bases between. Germline values: CDR1 MDHEN, CDR2 SYDVKM. The CDR3 DNA reads TGTGCCAGCAGAACCCGGACAACTTATGGCTACACCTTC. Its translation is CASRTRTTYGYTF.

This clone is classed as medium-sized. The chain combines TRBV29-1 with TRBJ1-1; no reliable D call. This CDR3 comprises 11 residues. V was trimmed by 7 bases and J by 1 base, leaving 7 bases between them. CDR1 and CDR2 (germline): SQVTM, ANQGSEA. The CDR3 spells CSAKTNTEAFF. In DNA form, the CDR3 reads TGCAGCGCTAAGACGAACACTGAAGCTTTCTTT.

The chain is built from TRBV7-2 and TRBJ2-4; 11 bases line up with TRBD1. This CDR3 is built from 19 residues. The ends lost 1 base at V and 0 bases at J; junction bases unmatched: 8. The germline CDR1 and CDR2 sequences are SGHTA and FQGNSA. This chain's CDR3 is CASSLVRTGGGRAKNIQYF. CDR3 DNA sequence: TGTGCCAGCAGCTTAGTAAGGACAGGGGGCGGACGAGCCAAAAACATTCAGTACTTC.

V and J are TRBV7-2 and TRBJ2-3, with 7 bases aligning to TRBD1. The germline CDR1 and CDR2 sequences are SGHTA and FQGNSA. The V and J ends lost 0 bases and 4 bases, in that order; junction bases with no gene match: 1. CDR3 length equals 14 residues. The CDR3 DNA follows: TGTGCCAGCAGCTTAGCGACAGGGTCAGATACGCAGTATTTT. This sequence encodes CASSLATGSDTQYF.

The rearrangement joins TRBV28 to TRBJ2-1; D is ambiguous. Germline CDR1 is MDHEN and CDR2 is SYDVKM. Trimming cost V 2 bases and J 3 bases, with 20 bases left between them. The CDR3 totals 18 residues. CDR3 in DNA: TGTGCCAGCAGTTTACGTAATCCAAGCGAAACTTACTACAATGAGCAGTTCTTC. This codes for CASSLRNPSETYYNEQFF.

This chain links TRBV2 with TRBJ2-2; tentative D call: TRBD1 (5 bases). In germline, CDR1 is SNHLY, CDR2 FYNNEI. Trimming left V 2 bases short and J 6 bases short, with 19 bases between. The CDR3 has 17 amino acids. As DNA, the CDR3 is TGTGCCAGCAGTGAACTATACTCGGACATCGTGGCCGGGGAGCTGTTTTTT. Its translation is CASSELYSDIVAGELFF.

This clone has more than one count but fewer than ten. The chain has TRBV11-3 and TRBJ2-7, with 10 bases aligning to TRBD1. The CDR3 has 14 residues. The germline CDR1 and CDR2 sequences are SGHNT and YENEEA. Trimming took 5 bases from V and 3 from J; bases not matched to a gene: 4. The CDR3 coding sequence is TGTGCCAGCAGCGCTAGGACAGGGGGCTACGAGCAGTACTTC. It codes for CASSARTGGYEQYF.

J is TRBJ1-1 and V is TRBV6-5; D uncertain. With 6 bases removed from V and 3 bases from J, the gap between germline ends came to 11 bases. CDR1 and CDR2 from the germline V gene are MNHEY and SVGAGI. The CDR3 runs 13 residues. The CDR3, as DNA: TGTGCCAGCAGAGTCTCGGGTTACACTGAAGCTTTCTTT. Its translation is CASRVSGYTEAFF.

The chain employs TRBV18 and TRBJ1-4, with D possibly TRBD1 on 5 matching bases. The CDR3 length is 15 residues. Trimming cost V 6 bases and J 1 base, with 12 bases left between them. Germline-derived CDR1 and CDR2 are KGHSH and LQKENI. The CDR3 nucleotides are TGTGCCAGCTCTCCTACGCAGGGAACTAATGAAAAACTGTTTTTT. Its translation: CASSPTQGTNEKLFF.

There are a few counts of this clone. The rearrangement joins TRBV27 to TRBJ1-5; D not certain. V was shortened by 5 bases and J by 1 base, with 6 bases between the two germline ends. Germline values: CDR1 MNHEY, CDR2 SMNVEV (reference sequence). This CDR3 contains 13 residues. CDR3 coding DNA: TGTGCCAGCAGTACTTGGAGCAATCAGCCCCAGCATTTT. This sequence encodes CASSTWSNQPQHF.

V is TRBV6-5 and J is TRBJ1-3; possible D gene TRBD1, 6 bases. V dropped 6 bases and J dropped 0 bases, with 9 bases sitting between them. There are 14 residues in the CDR3. Per germline, CDR1 MNHEY and CDR2 SVGAGI. The CDR3 DNA follows: TGTGCCAGCAGACTGACAGGCTCTGGAAACACCATATATTTT. Protein: CASRLTGSGNTIYF.

This clone was counted a few times. The V and J genes are TRBV28 and TRBJ2-7; D gene uncertain. Deletions cut 5 bases from V and 6 bases from J, with 14 bases between. CDR3 size: 13 residues. Germline assignment: CDR1 MDHEN and CDR2 SYDVKM. CDR3 coding DNA: TGTGCCAGCAGTCCCCTCGGCGAAGGCGAGCAGTACTTC. This gives the protein CASSPLGEGEQYF.

This clone was counted only a few times. V and J are TRBV27 and TRBJ2-7, with D unclear. This CDR3 comprises 13 residues. The V end lost 6 bases, the J end lost 6 bases, and 15 bases lay between the germline ends. Germline values: CDR1 MNHEY, CDR2 SMNVEV (reference sequence). Here the CDR3 reads CASSYTVASEQYF. The CDR3 DNA follows: TGTGCCAGCAGCTATACGGTCGCGAGCGAGCAGTACTTC.

V is TRBV29-1 and J is TRBJ2-1, with 7 bases lining up with TRBD1. Trimming cost V 0 bases and J 3 bases; bases outside gene matches: 8. Germline lookup yields CDR1 SQVTM and CDR2 ANQGSEA. There are 16 residues in the CDR3. Here the CDR3 DNA reads TGCAGCGTTGAAGATGGGTTTGGGACAGACTACAATGAGCAGTTCTTC. Translation: CSVEDGFGTDYNEQFF.